This TCR beta chain was obtained from a study of memory CD4+ T cells and cytomegalovirus serostatus. In the study overall: Healthy Belgian adult donors included under ten CMV-positive and 24 CMV-negative people.

The sort gate was single viable CD3+CD4+CD8-CD45RO+ cells for memory CD4+ T cells. Authors' processing steps: Out-of-frame sequences were removed, leaving 2 million to 2.5 million distinct TCRbeta sequences. TCRdb keeps only in-frame clones here, not all; method: immunoSEQ multiplex PCR. From that table come the V and J calls and clone size; the DNA was used to work out D and trimming. The sample lists over 40,000 clones; more than 60% were seen once. V gave up 3 bases and J gave up 5 bases; unmatched junction bases: 12. CDR1 is SGHVS and CDR2 is FNYEAQ in the germline V gene. The CDR3 consists of 16 residues.

This clonotype was obtained from an adult in good health and CMV-seronegative. The chain is built from TRBV7-6 and TRBJ2-5; 7 nucleotides match TRBD2. Sequencing was done on a sample of memory CD4+ T cells from blood. As DNA, the CDR3 is TGTGCCAGCAGCTTGAGGGCTCGGGGGGTTAGCGAGACCCAGTACTTC. This gives the protein CASSLRARGVSETQYF. The full variable domain, completed using reference TRBV7-6 and TRBJ2-5, is GAGVSQSPRYKVTKRGQDVALRCDPISGHVSLYWYRQALGQGPEFLTYFNYEAQQDKSGLPNDRFSAERPEGSISTLTIQRTEQRDSAMYRCASSLRARGVSETQYFGPGTRLLVL.